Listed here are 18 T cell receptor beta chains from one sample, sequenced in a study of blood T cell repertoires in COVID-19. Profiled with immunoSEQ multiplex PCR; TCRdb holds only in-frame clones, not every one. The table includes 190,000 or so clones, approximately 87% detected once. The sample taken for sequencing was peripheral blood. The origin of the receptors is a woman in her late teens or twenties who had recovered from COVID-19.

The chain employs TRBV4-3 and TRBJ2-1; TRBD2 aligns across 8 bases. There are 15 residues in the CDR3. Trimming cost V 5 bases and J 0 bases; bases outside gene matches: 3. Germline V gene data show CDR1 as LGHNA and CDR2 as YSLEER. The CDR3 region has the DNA TGCGCCAGCAGCTTTAGCGGGGACTCCTACAATGAGCAGTTCTTC. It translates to CASSFSGDSYNEQFF.

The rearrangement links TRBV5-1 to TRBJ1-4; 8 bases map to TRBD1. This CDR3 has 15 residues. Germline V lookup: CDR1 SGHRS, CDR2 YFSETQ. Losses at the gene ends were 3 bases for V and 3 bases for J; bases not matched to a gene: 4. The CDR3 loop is CASSSYRGANEKLFF. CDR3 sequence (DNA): TGCGCCAGCAGCTCATACAGGGGGGCTAATGAAAAACTGTTTTTT.

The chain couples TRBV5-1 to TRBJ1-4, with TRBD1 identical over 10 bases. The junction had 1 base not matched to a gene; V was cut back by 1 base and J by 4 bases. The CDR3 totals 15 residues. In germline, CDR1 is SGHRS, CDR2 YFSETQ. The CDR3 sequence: CASSLRTGGNEKLFF. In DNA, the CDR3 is TGCGCCAGCAGCTTGCGGACAGGGGGTAATGAAAAACTGTTTTTT.

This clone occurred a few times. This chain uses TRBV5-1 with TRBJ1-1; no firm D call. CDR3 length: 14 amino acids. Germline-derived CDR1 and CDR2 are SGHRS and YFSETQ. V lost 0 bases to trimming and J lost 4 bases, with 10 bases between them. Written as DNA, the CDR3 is TGCGCCAGCAGCTTGGGACTGTTGATCACTGAAGCTTTCTTT. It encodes CASSLGLLITEAFF.

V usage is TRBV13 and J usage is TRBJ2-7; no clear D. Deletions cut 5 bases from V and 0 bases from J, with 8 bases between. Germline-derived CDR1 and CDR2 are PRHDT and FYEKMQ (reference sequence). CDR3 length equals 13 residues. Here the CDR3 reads CASSPPLSYEQYF. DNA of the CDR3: TGTGCCAGCAGCCCTCCCCTCTCCTACGAGCAGTACTTC.

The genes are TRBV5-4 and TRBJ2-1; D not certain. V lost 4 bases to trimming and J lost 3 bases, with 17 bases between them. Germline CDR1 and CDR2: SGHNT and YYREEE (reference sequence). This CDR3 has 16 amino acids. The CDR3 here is CASSPRPLGNYNEQFF. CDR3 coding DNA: TGTGCCAGCAGCCCGCGCCCCCTCGGTAACTACAATGAGCAGTTCTTC.

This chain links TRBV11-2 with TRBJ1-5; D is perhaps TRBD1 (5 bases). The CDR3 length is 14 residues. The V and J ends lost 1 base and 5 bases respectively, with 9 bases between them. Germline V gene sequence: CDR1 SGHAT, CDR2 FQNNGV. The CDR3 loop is CASSLGTSHQPQHF. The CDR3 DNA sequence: TGTGCCAGCAGCTTAGGGACATCGCATCAGCCCCAGCATTTT.

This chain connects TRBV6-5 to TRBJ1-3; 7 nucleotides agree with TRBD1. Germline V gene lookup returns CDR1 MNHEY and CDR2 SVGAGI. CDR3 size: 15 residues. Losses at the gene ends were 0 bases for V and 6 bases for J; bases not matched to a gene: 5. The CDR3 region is CASSYSNRGENTIYF. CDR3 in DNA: TGTGCCAGCAGTTACTCGAACAGGGGTGAAAACACCATATATTTT.

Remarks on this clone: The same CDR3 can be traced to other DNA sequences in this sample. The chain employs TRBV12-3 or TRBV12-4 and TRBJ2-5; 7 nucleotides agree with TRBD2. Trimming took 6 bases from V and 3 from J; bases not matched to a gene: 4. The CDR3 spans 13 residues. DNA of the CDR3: TGTGCCAGCAGCCCGGGACTAAAAGAGACCCAGTACTTC. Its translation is CASSPGLKETQYF.

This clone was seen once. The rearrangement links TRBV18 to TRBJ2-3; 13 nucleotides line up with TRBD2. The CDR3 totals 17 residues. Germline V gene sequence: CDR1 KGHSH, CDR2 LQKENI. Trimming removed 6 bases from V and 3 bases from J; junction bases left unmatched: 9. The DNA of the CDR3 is TGTGCCAGCTCCCCCCAACTAGCGGGGGGGCTTACAGATACGCAGTATTTT. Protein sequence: CASSPQLAGGLTDTQYF.

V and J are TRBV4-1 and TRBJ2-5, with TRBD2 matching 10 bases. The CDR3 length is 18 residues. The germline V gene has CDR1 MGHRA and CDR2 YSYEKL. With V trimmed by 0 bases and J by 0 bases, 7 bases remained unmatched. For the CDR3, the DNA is TGCGCCAGCAGCCAAGAAGAGCACGGACTAGCGGACCAAGAGACCCAGTACTTC. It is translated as CASSQEEHGLADQETQYF.

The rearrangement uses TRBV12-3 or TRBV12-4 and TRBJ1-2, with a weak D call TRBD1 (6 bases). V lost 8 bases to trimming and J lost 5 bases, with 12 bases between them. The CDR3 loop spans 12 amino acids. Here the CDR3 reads CASAGDNYGYTF. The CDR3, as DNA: TGTGCCAGCGCCGGGGACAATTATGGCTACACCTTC.

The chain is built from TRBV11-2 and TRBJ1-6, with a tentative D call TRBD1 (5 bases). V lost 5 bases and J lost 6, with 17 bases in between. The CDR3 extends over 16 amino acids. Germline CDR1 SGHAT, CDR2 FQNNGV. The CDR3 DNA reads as TGTGCCAGCAGCCCGCTAAGGGCAGGGATTAATTCACCCCTCCACTTT. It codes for CASSPLRAGINSPLHF.

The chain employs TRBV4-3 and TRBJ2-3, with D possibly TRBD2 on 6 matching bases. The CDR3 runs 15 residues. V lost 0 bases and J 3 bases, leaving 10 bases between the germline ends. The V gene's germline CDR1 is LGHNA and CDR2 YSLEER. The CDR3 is CASSQEGGKTDTQYF. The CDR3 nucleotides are TGCGCCAGCAGCCAAGAGGGCGGGAAAACAGATACGCAGTATTTT.

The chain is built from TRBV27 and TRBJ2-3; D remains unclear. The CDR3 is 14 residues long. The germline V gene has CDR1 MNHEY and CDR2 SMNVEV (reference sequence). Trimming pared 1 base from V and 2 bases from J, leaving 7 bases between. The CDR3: CASSLLGYTDTQYF. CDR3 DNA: TGTGCCAGCAGTTTATTGGGCTACACAGATACGCAGTATTTT.

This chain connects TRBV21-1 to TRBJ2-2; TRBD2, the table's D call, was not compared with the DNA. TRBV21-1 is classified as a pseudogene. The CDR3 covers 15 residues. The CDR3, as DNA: TGTGCCAGCAGCAAAATGAGTCGGGGAACCGGGGAGCTGTTTTTT. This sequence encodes CASSKMSRGTGELFF.

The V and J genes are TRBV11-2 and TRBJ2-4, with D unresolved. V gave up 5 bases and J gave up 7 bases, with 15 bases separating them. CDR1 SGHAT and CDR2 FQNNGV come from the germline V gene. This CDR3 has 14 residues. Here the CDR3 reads CASSPIMGRNIQYF. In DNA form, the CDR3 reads TGTGCCAGCAGCCCCATTATGGGCCGTAACATTCAGTACTTC.

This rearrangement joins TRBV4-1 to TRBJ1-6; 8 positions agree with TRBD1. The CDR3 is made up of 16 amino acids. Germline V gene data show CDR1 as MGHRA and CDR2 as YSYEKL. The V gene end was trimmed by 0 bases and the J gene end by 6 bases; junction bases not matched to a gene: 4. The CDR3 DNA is TGCGCCAGCAGCCAAGAGAACAGGGGGAGTAATTCACCCCTCCACTTT. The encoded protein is CASSQENRGSNSPLHF.